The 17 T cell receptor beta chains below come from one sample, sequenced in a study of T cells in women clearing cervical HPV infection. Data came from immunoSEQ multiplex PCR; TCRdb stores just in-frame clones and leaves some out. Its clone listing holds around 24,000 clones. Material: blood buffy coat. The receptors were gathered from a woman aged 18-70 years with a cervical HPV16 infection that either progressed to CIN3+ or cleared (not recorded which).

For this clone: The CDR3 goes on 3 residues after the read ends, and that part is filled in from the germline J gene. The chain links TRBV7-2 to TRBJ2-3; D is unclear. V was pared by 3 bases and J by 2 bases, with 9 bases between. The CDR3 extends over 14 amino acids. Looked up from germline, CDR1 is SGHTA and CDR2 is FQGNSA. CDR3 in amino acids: CASSFPGSTDTQYF. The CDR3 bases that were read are TGTGCCAGCAGCTTTCCAGGATCCACAGATACG.

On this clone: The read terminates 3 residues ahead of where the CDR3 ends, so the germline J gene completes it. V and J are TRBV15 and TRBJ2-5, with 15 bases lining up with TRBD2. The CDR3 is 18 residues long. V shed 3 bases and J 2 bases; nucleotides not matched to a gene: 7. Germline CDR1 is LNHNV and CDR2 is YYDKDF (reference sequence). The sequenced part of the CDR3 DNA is TGTGCCACCAGCAGTGGGGGACTAGCGGGGGGTCTACAAGAGACC. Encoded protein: CATSSGGLAGGLQET. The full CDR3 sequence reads CATSSGGLAGGLQETQYF.

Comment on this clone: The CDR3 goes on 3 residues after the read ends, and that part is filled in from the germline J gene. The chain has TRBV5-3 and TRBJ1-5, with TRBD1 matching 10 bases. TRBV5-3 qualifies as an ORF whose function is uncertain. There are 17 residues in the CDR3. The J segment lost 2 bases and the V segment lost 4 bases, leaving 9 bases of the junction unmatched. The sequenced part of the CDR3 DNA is TGTGCCAGAAGCCCCGGAGACAGGGGGCGATGCAATCAGCCC. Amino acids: CARSPGDRGRCNQP. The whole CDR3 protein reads CARSPGDRGRCNQPQHF.

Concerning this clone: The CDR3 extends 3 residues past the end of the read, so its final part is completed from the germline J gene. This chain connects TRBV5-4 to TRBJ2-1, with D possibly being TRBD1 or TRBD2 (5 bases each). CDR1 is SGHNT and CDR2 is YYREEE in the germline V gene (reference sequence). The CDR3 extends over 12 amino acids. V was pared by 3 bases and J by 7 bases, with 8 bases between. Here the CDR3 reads CASSSEGNEQFF. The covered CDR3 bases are TGTGCCAGCAGCTCCGAGGGGAATGAG.

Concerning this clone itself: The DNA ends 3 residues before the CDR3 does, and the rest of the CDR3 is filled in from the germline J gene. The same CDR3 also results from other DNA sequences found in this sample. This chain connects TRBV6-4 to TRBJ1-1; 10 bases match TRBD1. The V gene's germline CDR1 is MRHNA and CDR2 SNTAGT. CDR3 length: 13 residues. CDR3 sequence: CASSDGGQGQAFF. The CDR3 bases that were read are TGTGCCAGCAGTGACGGGGGACAGGGGCAA.

Partial CDR3 DNA: TGTGCCAGCAGCACCCCCCAGGGTAATGATAGGAACATT. Amino acids: CASSTPQGNDRNI. In full, the CDR3 reads CASSTPQGNDRNIQYF. The chain uses TRBV7-3 and TRBJ2-4; a weak D match, TRBD1 (5 bases). The sequenced fragment ends 3 residues before the CDR3 boundary, so the rest is inferred from the germline J gene. Germline lookup yields CDR1 SGHTA and CDR2 FQGTGA. With 5 bases removed from V and 7 bases from J, the gap between germline ends came to 21 bases. This CDR3 has 16 residues.

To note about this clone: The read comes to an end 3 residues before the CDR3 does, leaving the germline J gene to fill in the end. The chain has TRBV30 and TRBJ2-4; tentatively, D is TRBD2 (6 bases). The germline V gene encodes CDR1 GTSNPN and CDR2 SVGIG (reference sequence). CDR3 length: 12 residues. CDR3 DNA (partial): TGTGCCTGGAGTTCAGGGTGGCGGGGT. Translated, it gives CAWSSGWRG. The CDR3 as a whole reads CAWSSGWRGQYF.

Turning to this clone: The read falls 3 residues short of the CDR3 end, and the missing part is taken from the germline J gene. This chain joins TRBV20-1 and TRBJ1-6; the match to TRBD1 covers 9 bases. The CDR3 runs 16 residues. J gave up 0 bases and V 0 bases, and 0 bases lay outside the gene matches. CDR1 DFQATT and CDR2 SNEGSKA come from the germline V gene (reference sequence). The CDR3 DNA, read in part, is TGCAGTGCTAGAGAGGACAGGGGCTCCTATAATTCACCC. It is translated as CSAREDRGSYNSP. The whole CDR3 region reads CSAREDRGSYNSPLHF.

CDR3 sequence reads: CASSLFESGTGVQALHF. The CDR3 DNA, read in part, is TGCGCCAGCAGCTTGTTTGAGTCGGGGACAGGGGTTCAGGCC. The chain combines TRBV5-1 with TRBJ1-6, with TRBD1 matching over 10 bases. The CDR3 is cut off 3 residues early in the read; its end comes from the germline J gene. Germline-derived CDR1 and CDR2 are SGHRS and YFSETQ. The CDR3 covers 17 residues.

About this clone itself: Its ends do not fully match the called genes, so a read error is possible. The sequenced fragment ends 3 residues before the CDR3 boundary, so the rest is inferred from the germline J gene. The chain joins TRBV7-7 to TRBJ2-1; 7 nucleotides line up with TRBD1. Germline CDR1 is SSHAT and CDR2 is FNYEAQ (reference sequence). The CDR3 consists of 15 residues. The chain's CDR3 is CASSPIDRVYNEQFF. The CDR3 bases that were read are TGTGCTAGCAGCCCCATCGACAGGGTCTACAATGAG.

CDR3 sequence: CASSSPSKVQYF. The covered CDR3 bases are TGTGCCAGCAGCTCCCCCAGTAAGGTT. This chain links TRBV7-9 with TRBJ2-4; D not certain. The read terminates 3 residues ahead of where the CDR3 ends, so the germline J gene completes it. The CDR3 runs to 12 residues. Germline V gene sequence: CDR1 SEHNR, CDR2 FQNEAQ (reference sequence).

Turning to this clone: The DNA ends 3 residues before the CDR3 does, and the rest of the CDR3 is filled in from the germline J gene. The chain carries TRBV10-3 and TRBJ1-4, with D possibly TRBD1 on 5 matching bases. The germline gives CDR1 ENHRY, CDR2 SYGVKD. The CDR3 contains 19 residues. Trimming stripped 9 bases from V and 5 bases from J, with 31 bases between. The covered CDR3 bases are TGTGCCATGAGCTCCGGCGGGACTGGGTTTCTGCAGTCGAATGAAAAA. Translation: CAMSSGGTGFLQSNEK. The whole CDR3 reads CAMSSGGTGFLQSNEKLFF.

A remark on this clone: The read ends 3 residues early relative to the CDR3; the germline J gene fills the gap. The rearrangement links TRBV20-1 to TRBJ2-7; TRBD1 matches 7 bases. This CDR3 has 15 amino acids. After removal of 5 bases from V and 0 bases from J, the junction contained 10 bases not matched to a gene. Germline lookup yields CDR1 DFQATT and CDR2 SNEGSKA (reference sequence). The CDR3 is CSAFPGTENSYEQYF. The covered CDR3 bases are TGCAGTGCTTTTCCCGGGACAGAGAACTCCTACGAG.

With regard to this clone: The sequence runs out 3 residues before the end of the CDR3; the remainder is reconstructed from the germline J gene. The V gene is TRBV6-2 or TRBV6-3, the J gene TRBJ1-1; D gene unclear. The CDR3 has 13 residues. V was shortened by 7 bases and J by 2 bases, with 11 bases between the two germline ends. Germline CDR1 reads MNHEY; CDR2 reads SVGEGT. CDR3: CASTMALNTEAFF. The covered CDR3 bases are TGTGCCAGCACCATGGCCCTCAACACTGAA.

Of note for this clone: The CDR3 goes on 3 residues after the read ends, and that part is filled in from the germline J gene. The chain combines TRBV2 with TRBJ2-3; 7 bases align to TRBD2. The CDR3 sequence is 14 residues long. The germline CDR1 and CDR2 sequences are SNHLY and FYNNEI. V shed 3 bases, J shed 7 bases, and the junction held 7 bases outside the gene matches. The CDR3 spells CASSDRTSKHTQYF. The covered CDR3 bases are TGTGCCAGCAGTGATAGGACTAGTAAGCATACG.

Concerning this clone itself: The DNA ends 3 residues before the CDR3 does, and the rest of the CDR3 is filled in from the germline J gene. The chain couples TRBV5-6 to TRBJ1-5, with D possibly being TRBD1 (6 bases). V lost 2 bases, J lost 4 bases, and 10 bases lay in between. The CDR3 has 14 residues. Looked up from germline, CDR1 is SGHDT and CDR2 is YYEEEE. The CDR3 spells CASSLGGQNQPQHF. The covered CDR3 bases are TGTGCCAGCAGCTTAGGGGGACAAAATCAGCCC.

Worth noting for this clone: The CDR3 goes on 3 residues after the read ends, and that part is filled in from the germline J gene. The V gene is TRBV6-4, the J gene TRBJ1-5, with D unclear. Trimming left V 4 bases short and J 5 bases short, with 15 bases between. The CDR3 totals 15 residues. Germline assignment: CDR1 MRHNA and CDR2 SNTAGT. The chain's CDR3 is CASSARWHRHQPQHF. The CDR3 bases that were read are TGTGCCAGCAGTGCGCGGTGGCACCGGCATCAGCCC.